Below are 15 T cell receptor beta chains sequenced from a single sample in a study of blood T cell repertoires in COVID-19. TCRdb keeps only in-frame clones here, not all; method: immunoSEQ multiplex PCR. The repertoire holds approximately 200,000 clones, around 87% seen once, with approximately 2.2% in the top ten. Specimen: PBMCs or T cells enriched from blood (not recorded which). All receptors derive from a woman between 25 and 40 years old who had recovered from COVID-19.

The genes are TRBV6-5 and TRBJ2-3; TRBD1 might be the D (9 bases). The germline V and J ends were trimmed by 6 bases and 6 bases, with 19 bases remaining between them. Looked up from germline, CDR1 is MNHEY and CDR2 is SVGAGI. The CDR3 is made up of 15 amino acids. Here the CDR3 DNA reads TGTGCCAGCAGACCGGGACTAGGACAGGGGGATACGCAGTATTTT. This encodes CASRPGLGQGDTQYF.

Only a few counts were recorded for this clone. The CDR3 sequence is CASSVVGGTGTEAFF. The CDR3 coding sequence is TGTGCCAGCAGCGTAGTAGGGGGAACGGGCACTGAAGCTTTCTTT. V is TRBV9 and J is TRBJ1-1; tentative D call: TRBD1 (6 bases). Trimming shortened V by 0 bases and J by 4 bases, and 13 bases separated the two germline ends. The CDR3 consists of 15 residues. CDR1 and CDR2 from the germline V gene are SGDLS and YYNGEE.

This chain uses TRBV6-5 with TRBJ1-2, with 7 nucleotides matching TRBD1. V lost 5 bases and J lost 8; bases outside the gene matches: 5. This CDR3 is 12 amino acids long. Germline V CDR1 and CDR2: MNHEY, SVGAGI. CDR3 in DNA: TGTGCCAGCAGTAACAGGGGCGGGGGCTACACCTTC. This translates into CASSNRGGGYTF.

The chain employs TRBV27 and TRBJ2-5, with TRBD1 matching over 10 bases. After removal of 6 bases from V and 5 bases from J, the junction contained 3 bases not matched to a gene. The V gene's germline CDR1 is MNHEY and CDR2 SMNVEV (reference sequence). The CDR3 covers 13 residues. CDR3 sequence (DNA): TGTGCCAGCAGGGACAGGGGGTCGGAGACCCAGTACTTC. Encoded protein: CASRDRGSETQYF.

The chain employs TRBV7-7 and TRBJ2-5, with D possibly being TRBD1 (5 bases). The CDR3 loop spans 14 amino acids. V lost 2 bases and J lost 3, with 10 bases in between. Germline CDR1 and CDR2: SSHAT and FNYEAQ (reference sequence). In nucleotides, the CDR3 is TGTGCCAGCAGCTTACGGCAGGGCAAAGAGACCCAGTACTTC. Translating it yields CASSLRQGKETQYF.

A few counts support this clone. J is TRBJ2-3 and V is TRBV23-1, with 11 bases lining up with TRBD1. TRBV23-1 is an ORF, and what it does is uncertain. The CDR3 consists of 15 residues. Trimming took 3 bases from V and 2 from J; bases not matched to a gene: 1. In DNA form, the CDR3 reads TGCGCCAGCAGTCAGGGACAGGGGGTCACAGATACGCAGTATTTT. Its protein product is CASSQGQGVTDTQYF.

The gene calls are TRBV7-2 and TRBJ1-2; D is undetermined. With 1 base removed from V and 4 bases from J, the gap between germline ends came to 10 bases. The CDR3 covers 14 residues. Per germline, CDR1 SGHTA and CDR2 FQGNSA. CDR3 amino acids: CASSLEGAGYGYTF. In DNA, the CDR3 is TGTGCCAGCAGCTTAGAGGGAGCAGGCTATGGCTACACCTTC.

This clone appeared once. The CDR3, as DNA: TGCGCCAGCAGCCAAGGGTCCACGGGAGGATCCTACGAGCAGTACTTC. Translated, it gives CASSQGSTGGSYEQYF. The genes are TRBV4-3 and TRBJ2-7, with 7 bases fitting TRBD2. Germline CDR1 and CDR2: LGHNA and YSLEER. V was pared by 1 base and J by 1 base, with 7 bases of the junction left unmatched. This CDR3 comprises 16 residues.

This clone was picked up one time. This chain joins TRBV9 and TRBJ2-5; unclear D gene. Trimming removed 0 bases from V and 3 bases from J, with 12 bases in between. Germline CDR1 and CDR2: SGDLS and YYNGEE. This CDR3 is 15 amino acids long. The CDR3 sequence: CASSVGSPREETQYF. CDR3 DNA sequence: TGTGCCAGCAGCGTAGGGTCCCCCCGGGAAGAGACCCAGTACTTC.

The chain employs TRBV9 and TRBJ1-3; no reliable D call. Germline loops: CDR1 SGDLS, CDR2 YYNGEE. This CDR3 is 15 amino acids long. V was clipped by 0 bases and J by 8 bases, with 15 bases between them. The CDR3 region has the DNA TGTGCCAGCAGCGTAGTATCCGGACTTCAGGACACCATATATTTT. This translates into CASSVVSGLQDTIYF.

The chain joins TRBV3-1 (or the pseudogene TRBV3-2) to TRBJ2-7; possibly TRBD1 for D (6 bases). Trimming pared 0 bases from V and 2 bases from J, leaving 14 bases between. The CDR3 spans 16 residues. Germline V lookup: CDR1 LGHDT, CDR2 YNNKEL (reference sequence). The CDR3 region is CASSQDPDQGTYEQYF. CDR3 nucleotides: TGTGCCAGCAGCCAAGACCCCGACCAGGGGACCTACGAGCAGTACTTC.

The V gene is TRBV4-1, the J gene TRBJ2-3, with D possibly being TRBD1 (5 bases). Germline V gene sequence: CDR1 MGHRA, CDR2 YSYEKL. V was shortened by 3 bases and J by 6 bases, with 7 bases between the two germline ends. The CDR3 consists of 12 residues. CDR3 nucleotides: TGCGCCAGCAGCCAGGGGCCCGATACGCAGTATTTT. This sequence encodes CASSQGPDTQYF.

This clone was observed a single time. This chain's CDR3 is CASSATAFSYEQYF. For the CDR3, the DNA is TGTGCCAGTAGTGCGACAGCCTTCTCCTACGAGCAGTACTTC. The chain carries TRBV19 and TRBJ2-7, with a tentative D call TRBD1 (5 bases). Trimming removed 5 bases at V and 0 bases at J, with 11 bases between. CDR1 and CDR2 from the germline V gene are LNHDA and SQIVND (reference sequence). CDR3 length equals 14 residues.

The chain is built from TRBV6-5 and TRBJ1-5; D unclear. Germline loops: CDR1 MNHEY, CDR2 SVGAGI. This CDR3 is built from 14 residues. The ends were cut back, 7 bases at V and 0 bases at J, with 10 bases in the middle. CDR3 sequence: CASKTGDSNQPQHF. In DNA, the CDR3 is TGTGCCAGCAAAACCGGAGATAGCAATCAGCCCCAGCATTTT.

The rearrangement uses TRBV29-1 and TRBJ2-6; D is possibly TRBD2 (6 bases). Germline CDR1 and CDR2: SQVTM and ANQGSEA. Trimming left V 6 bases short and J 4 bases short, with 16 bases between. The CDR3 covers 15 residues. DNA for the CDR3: TGCAGCGTGGAGCGGGCCCTTGGAGGGGCCAACGTCCTGACTTTC. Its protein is CSVERALGGANVLTF.